Listed below are T cell receptor beta chains from one sample, sequenced in a study of blood T cell repertoires in COVID-19. Data came from immunoSEQ multiplex PCR; TCRdb stores just in-frame clones and leaves some out. The table records about 260,000 clones, approximately 90% of them present only once. The sample was PBMCs or T cells enriched from blood (not recorded which). These TCRs come from a man aged 50-60 years who had been exposed to COVID-19. The CDR3 runs from the conserved cysteine through the conserved F or W. The D gene is left open where the match is weak. Size tells how often a clone was seen (once, few, many) or the class of an expanded clone, and some rows leave it out.

TRBJ1-1	TRBV19	TRBD1	-	CASSIRGRGTEAFF	TGTGCCAGTAGTATAAGGGGGCGCGGGACTGAAGCTTTCTTT
TRBJ2-1	TRBV5-1	-	-	CASSVTFPHEQFF	TGCGCCAGCAGCGTGACATTCCCCCATGAGCAGTTCTTC
TRBJ1-4	TRBV28	TRBD1	-	CASSQIGTGDEKLFF	TGTGCCAGCAGTCAGATCGGGACAGGGGACGAAAAACTGTTTTTT
TRBJ2-5	TRBV28	-	-	CASSLGSSSSQETQYF	TGTGCCAGCAGTTTGGGCAGTTCCTCGTCCCAAGAGACCCAGTACTTC
TRBJ1-5	TRBV5-6	-	-	CASSFFSSNNQPQHF	TGTGCCAGCAGCTTCTTTTCGAGCAACAATCAGCCCCAGCATTTT
TRBJ2-1	TRBV9	-	-	CASSVGGGISYNEQFF	TGTGCCAGCAGCGTAGGAGGGGGAATATCCTACAATGAGCAGTTCTTC
TRBJ2-2	TRBV11-2	TRBD1	-	CASSLDRGHDTGELFF	TGTGCCAGCAGCTTAGACAGGGGGCACGACACCGGGGAGCTGTTTTTT
TRBJ2-3	TRBV7-3	TRBD2	-	CASNMGGSDTQYF	TGTGCCAGCAACATGGGAGGGTCCGATACGCAGTATTTT
TRBJ2-3	TRBV24-1	TRBD1	-	CATSVLTGITDTQYF	TGTGCCACCAGTGTCCTGACAGGGATCACAGATACGCAGTATTTT
TRBJ1-5	TRBV27	-	-	CASSLNGGPRWTYQPQHF	TGTGCCAGCAGTTTAAACGGAGGACCGCGGTGGACTTATCAGCCCCAGCATTTT
TRBJ1-4	TRBV20-1	-	-	CSASGATNEKLFF	TGCAGTGCTAGTGGCGCAACTAATGAAAAACTGTTTTTT
TRBJ2-3	TRBV5-1	TRBD1	-	CASSRTGAEDTQYF	TGCGCCAGCAGCCGGACAGGGGCAGAAGATACGCAGTATTTT
TRBJ1-5	TRBV28	-	-	CASSPPRLPQHF	TGTGCCAGCAGTCCCCCCCGTCTGCCCCAGCATTTT
TRBJ2-2	TRBV5-1	-	once	CASSLSYTGELFF	TGCGCCAGCAGCTTGTCCTATACCGGGGAGCTGTTTTTT
TRBJ2-2	TRBV2	TRBD2	-	CASARGDTGELFF	TGTGCCAGCGCCCGGGGGGACACCGGGGAGCTGTTTTTT
TRBJ2-1	TRBV19	-	-	CASSTRTAYNEQFF	TGTGCCAGTAGTACACGGACAGCTTACAATGAGCAGTTCTTC
TRBJ2-3	TRBV30	TRBD2	-	CAWRRGGGTDTQYF	TGTGCCTGGAGGCGGGGGGGAGGCACAGATACGCAGTATTTT
TRBJ1-2	TRBV9	TRBD1	-	CASSSRQGPYGYTF	TGTGCCAGCAGCTCTAGACAGGGACCGTATGGCTACACCTTC
TRBJ2-1	TRBV19	TRBD2	-	CASSIASGRWNEQFF	TGTGCCAGTAGTATCGCTAGCGGGAGGTGGAATGAGCAGTTCTTC
TRBJ1-2	TRBV10-3	-	-	CAISSTRDSNRGYTF	TGTGCCATCAGCTCAACGAGAGACAGTAATAGGGGCTACACCTTC
TRBJ1-5	TRBV29-1	-	-	CSVGSGDSNQPQHF	TGCAGCGTTGGTTCGGGGGATAGCAATCAGCCCCAGCATTTT
TRBJ2-5	TRBV27	-	-	CASSLSGGVGETQYF	TGTGCCAGCAGTTTATCGGGGGGAGTCGGTGAGACCCAGTACTTC
TRBJ1-2	TRBV18	TRBD1	-	CASSPTGQGDGYTF	TGTGCCAGCTCACCCACGGGACAGGGGGACGGCTACACCTTC
TRBJ1-1	TRBV5-1	-	-	CASSPVRSGTNTEAFF	TGCGCCAGCAGCCCTGTCCGGTCGGGGACTAACACTGAAGCTTTCTTT
TRBJ1-6	TRBV3-1/TRBV3-2	TRBD1	-	CASSLRGQVNSPLHF	TGTGCCAGCAGCTTAAGGGGACAGGTGAATTCACCCCTCCACTTT
TRBJ1-1	TRBV9	-	-	CASSVVAGQGEAFF	TGTGCCAGCAGCGTAGTTGCGGGGCAGGGTGAAGCTTTCTTT
TRBJ1-4	TRBV19	TRBD1	-	CASNRGNEKLFF	TGTGCCAGTAACAGGGGTAATGAAAAACTGTTTTTT
TRBJ1-5	TRBV7-9	-	-	CASSLGIGGPSNQPQHF	TGTGCCAGCAGCTTAGGTATAGGGGGACCTAGCAATCAGCCCCAGCATTTT
TRBJ2-2	TRBV7-3	-	-	CASSLDAGELFF	TGTGCCAGCAGCCTAGACGCCGGGGAGCTGTTTTTT
TRBJ2-7	TRBV6-5	-	-	CASGGNEQYF	TGTGCCAGCGGGGGGAACGAGCAGTACTTC
TRBJ2-3	TRBV3-1/TRBV3-2	-	-	CASSLNLGGALRQYF	TGTGCCAGCAGCCTCAATTTAGGCGGGGCCCTCCGGCAGTATTTT
TRBJ2-7	TRBV18	-	-	CASSLSSSYEQYF	TGTGCCAGCTCACTATCGAGCTCCTACGAGCAGTACTTC
TRBJ1-2	TRBV9	-	-	CASSVGGDVYYGYTF	TGTGCCAGCAGCGTAGGGGGGGATGTCTACTATGGCTACACCTTC